These T cell receptor beta chains were read from a single sample in a study of cytomegalovirus exposure and HLA in healthy donors. The data were produced by immunoSEQ multiplex PCR, yet TCRdb's version contains in-frame clones alone and is incomplete. The data show some 260,000 clones, 80% to 95% seen once. What was sequenced was PBMCs. All receptors derive from a woman aged 25 to 39 in good health and CMV-seronegative. Each CDR3 is given with its conserved first and last residue. D genes are given only for firm matches. Rows give clone size only sometimes, using once, few, many, or a class for an expanded clone.

clone size,V gene,CDR3 length,J gene,D gene,CDR3 protein,CDR3 DNA
NA,TRBV6-1,14,TRBJ2-3,NA,CASSGRRGTDTQYF,TGTGCCAGCAGTGGTCGCAGAGGCACAGATACGCAGTATTTT
few,TRBV27,15,TRBJ1-2,TRBD1,CASRQWTGVEYGYTF,TGTGCCAGCAGACAGTGGACAGGGGTAGAATATGGCTACACCTTC
NA,TRBV19,17,TRBJ2-2,NA,CASRTRLAGSNTGELFF,TGTGCCAGTAGGACGAGGTTAGCAGGCTCGAACACCGGGGAGCTGTTTTTT
NA,TRBV7-8,15,TRBJ2-7,NA,CASSSEAGMNYEQYF,TGTGCCAGCAGCTCCGAGGCAGGGATGAACTACGAGCAGTACTTC
NA,TRBV12-5,15,TRBJ2-1,TRBD1,CASGFGDRDANEQFF,TGTGCTAGTGGTTTTGGGGACAGGGACGCAAATGAGCAGTTCTTC
NA,TRBV5-6,12,TRBJ1-2,TRBD1,CASCDRGHGYTF,TGTGCCAGCTGCGACAGGGGGCATGGCTACACCTTC
NA,TRBV5-4,17,TRBJ2-7,TRBD1,CASSLGGARDRSYEQYF,TGTGCCAGCAGCTTGGGAGGGGCCCGGGACAGGTCCTACGAGCAGTACTTC
NA,TRBV9,12,TRBJ2-1,NA,CASSGNKGEQFF,TGTGCCAGCAGCGGGAACAAGGGTGAGCAGTTCTTC
NA,TRBV5-1,17,TRBJ2-1,TRBD2,CASSFGLAGANYNEQFF,TGCGCCAGCAGCTTCGGACTAGCGGGAGCAAACTACAATGAGCAGTTCTTC
NA,TRBV27,14,TRBJ2-7,TRBD2,CASSYGAGAYEQYF,TGTGCCAGCAGTTACGGGGCGGGAGCCTACGAGCAGTACTTC
NA,TRBV6-5,14,TRBJ2-7,NA,CASGRADGSYEQYF,TGTGCCAGCGGGCGGGCGGACGGATCCTACGAGCAGTACTTC
NA,TRBV7-6,12,TRBJ2-1,NA,CASRGTDYEQFF,TGTGCCAGCAGAGGCACTGATTATGAGCAGTTCTTC
once,TRBV27,14,TRBJ2-7,NA,CASSLSVEVAEQYF,TGTGCCAGCAGTTTATCGGTCGAGGTAGCCGAGCAGTACTTC
many,TRBV7-3,14,TRBJ2-1,NA,CASSLNVGGGEQFF,TGTGCCAGCAGCTTAAACGTAGGGGGAGGTGAGCAGTTCTTC
NA,TRBV7-9,17,TRBJ2-3,NA,CASSLKTGTLYTDTQYF,TGTGCCAGCAGCTTAAAGACCGGGACTCTTTACACAGATACGCAGTATTTT
NA,TRBV13,16,TRBJ2-3,NA,CASSIRTFSSTDTQYF,TGTGCCAGCAGCATCCGGACTTTTTCTAGCACAGATACGCAGTATTTT
NA,TRBV7-9,12,TRBJ2-7,NA,CASSSRLVVQYF,TGTGCCAGCAGCTCCCGCCTAGTCGTTCAGTACTTC
NA,TRBV11-2,15,TRBJ2-3,NA,CASSLDWGSTDTQYF,TGTGCCAGCAGCTTAGATTGGGGAAGCACAGATACGCAGTATTTT
NA,TRBV29-1,14,TRBJ2-1,TRBD2,CSVDGGSSYNEQFF,TGCAGCGTTGACGGCGGGAGCTCCTACAATGAGCAGTTCTTC
NA,TRBV2,13,TRBJ2-5,NA,CASSLVYQETQYF,TGTGCCAGCAGCCTGGTGTACCAAGAGACCCAGTACTTC
NA,TRBV5-1,14,TRBJ1-2,NA,CASSLGGTEYGYTF,TGCGCCAGCAGCTTGGGCGGGACCGAATATGGCTACACCTTC
NA,TRBV5-4,17,TRBJ2-2,NA,CASSTLEGGPNTGELFF,TGTGCCAGCAGCACCCTTGAGGGGGGGCCGAACACCGGGGAGCTGTTTTTT
NA,TRBV5-1,13,TRBJ1-4,NA,CASSLDLNEKLFF,TGCGCCAGCAGCTTAGATCTGAATGAAAAACTGTTTTTT
NA,TRBV6-5,14,TRBJ2-7,TRBD1,CASSEGQGSDEQYF,TGTGCCAGCAGTGAAGGACAGGGGTCTGACGAGCAGTACTTC
NA,TRBV28,14,TRBJ2-2,TRBD1,CASSLTGGTGELFF,TGTGCCAGCAGTTTGACAGGGGGCACCGGGGAGCTGTTTTTT
NA,TRBV29-1,15,TRBJ2-7,NA,CSVEGPGMGAYEQYF,TGCAGCGTTGAAGGCCCGGGGATGGGGGCCTACGAGCAGTACTTC
NA,TRBV15,13,TRBJ1-4,NA,CATSSGNNEKLFF,TGTGCCACCAGCAGCGGAAATAATGAAAAACTGTTTTTT
NA,TRBV9,12,TRBJ1-2,NA,CASSVPVRGYTF,TGTGCCAGCAGCGTCCCCGTTCGTGGCTACACCTTC
NA,TRBV27,12,TRBJ2-3,NA,CASSLSGDTQYF,TGTGCCAGCAGTTTATCAGGAGATACGCAGTATTTT
NA,TRBV18,14,TRBJ1-5,TRBD1,CASSLNRGNQPQHF,TGTGCCAGCTCTCTCAACAGGGGGAATCAGCCCCAGCATTTT
few,TRBV7-7,13,TRBJ2-7,NA,CASSLEQGYEQYF,TGTGCCAGCAGCTTAGAACAGGGCTACGAGCAGTACTTC
NA,TRBV18,13,TRBJ2-7,NA,CASSPRDSDEQYF,TGTGCCAGCTCACCACGGGATAGCGACGAGCAGTACTTC